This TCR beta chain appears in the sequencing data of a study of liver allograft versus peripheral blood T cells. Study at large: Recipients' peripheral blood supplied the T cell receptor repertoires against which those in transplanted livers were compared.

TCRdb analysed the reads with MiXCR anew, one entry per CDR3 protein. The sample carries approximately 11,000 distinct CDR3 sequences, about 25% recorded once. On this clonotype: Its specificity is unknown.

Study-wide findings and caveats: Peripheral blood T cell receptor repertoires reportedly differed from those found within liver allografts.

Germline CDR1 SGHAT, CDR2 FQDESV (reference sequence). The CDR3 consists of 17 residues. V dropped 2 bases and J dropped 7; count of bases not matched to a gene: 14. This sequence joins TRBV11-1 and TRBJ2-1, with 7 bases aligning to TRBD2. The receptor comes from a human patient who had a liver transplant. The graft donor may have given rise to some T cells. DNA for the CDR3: TGTGCCAGCAGCTTAACCTCTTCGGCCGGGGGGTTTAATGAGCAGTTCTTC. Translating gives CASSLTSSAGGFNEQFF.